Listed below are T cell receptor beta chains from one sample, sequenced in a study of Ad26.COV2.S vaccination and SARS-CoV-2 variants. Assay used: immunoSEQ multiplex PCR; TCRdb lists only in-frame clones, some missing. The sample comprises around 350,000 clones, roughly 94% of which are singletons, and 3% to 5% rests with the top ten. This material consisted of peripheral blood, taken after recovery from COVID-19. Receptors originate from a human donor who had recovered from COVID-19. The CDR3 runs from the conserved cysteine through the conserved F or W.

V gene | CDR3 protein
TRBV11-2 | CASSSRAFGTQYF
TRBV6-5 | CASNLGGAVKNIQYF
TRBV10-3 | CAIINRFDEQFF
TRBV12-5 | CASGLQPSQPQHF
TRBV2 | CASRGTANEKLFF
TRBV7-9 | CASSGVGGTEAFF
TRBV5-1 | CASSPDTYNEQFF
TRBV7-8 | CASSSPTSGVSSYNEQFF
TRBV25-1 | CASSEYRGTGGEKLFF
TRBV5-4 | CASSLEVRSSYEQYF
TRBV9 | CASSPRSQWGHYGYTF
TRBV19 | CASNMDSWSGPQHF
TRBV12-5 | CASGPTPGQGTGNQPQHF
TRBV11-2 | CASSLWQTNSGNTIYF
TRBV29-1 | CSVDIGRGKKLFF
TRBV19 | CASSIDGGGTDTQYF
TRBV5-8 | CASSLLAGATDTQYF
TRBV10-3 | CAISDHPETQYF
TRBV11-2 | CASSPSRRTDRSYEQYF
TRBV11-2 | CASSIGPGRGRIGTGELFF
TRBV12-5 | CASAASVGTEAFF
TRBV5-4 | CASHGIYGYTF
TRBV29-1 | CSVVSINSSYNEQFF
TRBV5-1 | CASSGLGQVTEAFF
TRBV6-6 | CASRAGNTIYF
TRBV5-1 | CASSLAVGLSSGNTIYF
TRBV2 | CASIRTLQYF
TRBV10-1 | CASSGRGNYNEQFF
TRBV2 | CASSRGRAGANVLTF
TRBV12-5 | CASAGITMNTEAFF
TRBV15 | CATSIGQGRPRMGYTF
TRBV5-6 | CASSPGTDLYGYTF
TRBV18 | CASSPLGGVEAFF
TRBV5-1 | CASSLDNAVEAFF
TRBV25-1 | CASSELGVGYGYTF
TRBV4-3 | CASSQGATDTQYF
TRBV10-3 | CAISESVGQETQYF
TRBV9 | CASSVVGGGAMDNEQFF
TRBV4-1 | CASSQRGQGVLTEAFF
TRBV4-1 | CASSQVTGGPNEQFF
TRBV7-9 | CASSPKDREAKNIQYF